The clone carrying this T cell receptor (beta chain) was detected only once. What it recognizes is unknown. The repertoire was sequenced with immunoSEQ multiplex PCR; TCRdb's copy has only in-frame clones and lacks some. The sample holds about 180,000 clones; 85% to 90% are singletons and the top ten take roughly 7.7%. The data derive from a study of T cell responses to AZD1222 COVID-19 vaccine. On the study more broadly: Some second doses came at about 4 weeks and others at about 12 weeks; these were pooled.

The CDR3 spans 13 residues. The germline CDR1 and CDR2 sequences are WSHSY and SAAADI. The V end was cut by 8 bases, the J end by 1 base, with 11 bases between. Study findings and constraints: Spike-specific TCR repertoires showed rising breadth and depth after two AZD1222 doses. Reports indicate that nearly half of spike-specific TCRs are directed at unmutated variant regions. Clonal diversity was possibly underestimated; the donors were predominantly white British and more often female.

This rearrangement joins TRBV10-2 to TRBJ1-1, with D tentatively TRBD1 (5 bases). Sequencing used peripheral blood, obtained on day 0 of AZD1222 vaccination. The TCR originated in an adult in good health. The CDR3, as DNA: TGCGCCAGCGGTCCCACAGGGAACACTGAAGCTTTCTTT. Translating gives CASGPTGNTEAFF.